The 16 T cell receptor beta chains reported below all come from one sample, sequenced in a study of cytomegalovirus exposure and HLA in healthy donors. Using immunoSEQ multiplex PCR, the repertoire was profiled, and TCRdb retains in-frame clones only, with some absent. The data contain about 79,000 clones, 93% of them singletons. Sequenced input: PBMCs. These receptor sequences come from a woman aged 30 to 39 in good health and CMV-seronegative.

The chain has TRBV7-2 and TRBJ2-1; 7 bases map to TRBD2. This CDR3 spans 16 amino acids. The V gene end was trimmed by 2 bases and the J gene end by 1 base; junction bases not matched to a gene: 5. CDR1 and CDR2 (germline): SGHTA, FQGNSA. CDR3 nucleotide sequence: TGTGCCAGCAGCTTAAGCGGGGCGTTATCCTACAATGAGCAGTTCTTC. The encoded protein is CASSLSGALSYNEQFF.

J is TRBJ1-1 and V is TRBV25-1, with TRBD1 identical over 10 bases. Germline values: CDR1 MGHDK, CDR2 SYGVNS. The CDR3 contains 15 residues. V shed 8 bases, J shed 0 bases, and the junction held 6 bases outside the gene matches. The CDR3 DNA is TGTGCCAGCCGGGACAGGGGTTCCATGAACACTGAAGCTTTCTTT. This sequence encodes CASRDRGSMNTEAFF. The complete variable domain, with remaining parts taken from reference TRBV25-1 and TRBJ1-1, reads EADIYQTPRYLVIGTGKKITLECSQTMGHDKMYWYQQDPGMELHLIHYSYGVNSTEKGDLSSESTVSRIRTEHFPLTLESARPSHTSQYLCASRDRGSMNTEAFFGQGTRLTVV.

The chain employs TRBV29-1 and TRBJ2-2; D unresolved. The V end was cut by 4 bases, the J end by 1 base, with 10 bases between. The V gene's germline CDR1 is SQVTM and CDR2 ANQGSEA. The CDR3 is 14 residues long. The DNA for the CDR3 is TGCAGCGTTGGGTTGGGCGAGAACACCGGGGAGCTGTTTTTT. Residues: CSVGLGENTGELFF.

The V gene is TRBV6-1, the J gene TRBJ2-1, with 14 bases identical to TRBD2. Trimming removed 4 bases from V and 6 bases from J; junction bases left unmatched: 5. Germline V gene sequence: CDR1 MNHNS, CDR2 SASEGT. This CDR3 region has 16 residues. CDR3 sequence: CASSVTGTSGSNEQFF. As DNA, the CDR3 is TGTGCCAGCAGTGTCACCGGGACTAGCGGGAGCAATGAGCAGTTCTTC.

V is TRBV12-5 and J is TRBJ1-1; TRBD1 aligns across 7 bases. Trimming cost V 0 bases and J 4 bases; bases outside gene matches: 5. This CDR3 has 15 residues. From germline, CDR1 is LGHNT and CDR2 FRNRAP. In DNA form, the CDR3 reads TGTGCTAGTGGTTTGGTTGAGGGGGCGCCCACTGAAGCTTTCTTT. It is translated as CASGLVEGAPTEAFF.

This chain links TRBV11-2 with TRBJ1-1; no definite D call. Germline loops: CDR1 SGHAT, CDR2 FQNNGV. The CDR3 sequence is 14 residues long. Deletions cut 7 bases from V and 6 bases from J, with 18 bases between. In DNA, the CDR3 is TGTGCCAGCACCAACGCCGGGGTCGAGGCTGAAGCTTTCTTT. Protein: CASTNAGVEAEAFF.

V usage is TRBV25-1 and J usage is TRBJ2-3; 11 bases align to TRBD2. This CDR3 is built from 15 residues. The ends lost 1 base at V and 8 bases at J; junction bases unmatched: 5. Germline-derived CDR1 and CDR2 are MGHDK and SYGVNS. As DNA, the CDR3 is TGTGCCAGCAGTGAATCCGGGCTAGCGGGGGGTACGCAGTATTTT. Translating it yields CASSESGLAGGTQYF.

This clone was detected only a few times. CDR3 coding DNA: TGCGCCAGCAGCGAGACAGGGTATAGCAATCAGCCCCAGCATTTT. It is translated as CASSETGYSNQPQHF. The rearrangement links TRBV5-1 to TRBJ1-5, with 7 bases aligning to TRBD1. With 4 bases clipped from V and 0 bases from J, the junction kept 4 bases outside the gene matches. The germline gives CDR1 SGHRS, CDR2 YFSETQ. The CDR3 consists of 15 residues.

This clone has a single count. This rearrangement joins TRBV11-3 to TRBJ1-1; D ambiguous. CDR3 length equals 13 residues. The germline CDR1 and CDR2 sequences are SGHNT and YENEEA. Trimming cost V 3 bases and J 0 bases, with 5 bases left between them. CDR3 protein: CASSFQMNTEAFF. CDR3 nucleotides: TGTGCCAGCAGCTTTCAGATGAACACTGAAGCTTTCTTT.

V and J are TRBV5-1 and TRBJ1-2; the D gene is possibly TRBD1 (5 bases). The CDR3 has 12 residues. CDR1 is SGHRS, CDR2 YFSETQ, per germline. V lost 4 bases to trimming and J lost 10 bases, with 14 bases between them. This CDR3 reads CASSPGEGIYTF. CDR3 sequence (DNA): TGCGCCAGCAGCCCCGGGGAGGGGATCTACACCTTC.

The CDR3 nucleotides are TGTGCCTGGAGTAAAGCGGCGGGAGGAGAGACCCAGTACTTC. Its translation: CAWSKAAGGETQYF. The gene calls are TRBV30 and TRBJ2-5, with TRBD2 identical over 8 bases. Germline assignment: CDR1 GTSNPN and CDR2 SVGIG (reference sequence). This CDR3 spans 14 amino acids. The V and J ends lost 2 bases and 4 bases, in that order; junction bases with no gene match: 6.

The chain combines TRBV10-3 with TRBJ1-4, with TRBD1 matching 7 bases. The J segment lost 7 bases and the V segment lost 7 bases, leaving 6 bases of the junction unmatched. Germline CDR1 ENHRY, CDR2 SYGVKD. This CDR3 has 13 residues. The CDR3 DNA sequence: TGTGCCATCAAGGGGGCGTCTAGTGAAAAACTGTTTTTT. Translating gives CAIKGASSEKLFF.

The rearrangement uses TRBV5-4 and TRBJ1-3, with no clear D. The V gene's germline CDR1 is SGHNT and CDR2 YYREEE (reference sequence). This CDR3 is built from 12 residues. Deletions cut 2 bases from V and 11 bases from J, with 11 bases between. CDR3 nucleotide sequence: TGTGCCAGCAGCTTTGGAGGGAACGCCATATATTTT. Its protein is CASSFGGNAIYF. Variable domain in full (rest from reference TRBV5-4 and TRBJ1-3): ETGVTQSPTHLIKTRGQQVTLRCSSQSGHNTVSWYQQALGQGPQFIFQYYREEENGRGNFPPRFSGLQFPNYSSELNVNALELDDSALYLCASSFGGNAIYFGEGSWLTVV.

The chain couples TRBV30 to TRBJ1-4; weak D call: TRBD1 (6 bases). Germline V gene lookup returns CDR1 GTSNPN and CDR2 SVGIG (reference sequence). The CDR3 totals 14 residues. Trimming took off 1 base at V and 8 bases at J, with 14 bases between the two ends. The CDR3 sequence is CAWSGAGVIEKLFF. CDR3 in DNA: TGTGCCTGGAGTGGGGCAGGGGTAATAGAAAAACTGTTTTTT.

The chain joins TRBV28 to TRBJ2-5, with D possibly TRBD2 on 5 matching bases. The CDR3 totals 12 residues. The V gene's germline CDR1 is MDHEN and CDR2 SYDVKM. Trimming shortened V by 7 bases and J by 5 bases, and 11 bases separated the two germline ends. CDR3 DNA: TGTGCCAGCAAGGGAGTTTGGGAGACCCAGTACTTC. Its protein is CASKGVWETQYF.

The chain recombines TRBV11-1 with TRBJ1-6; 7 nucleotides agree with TRBD1. Trimming at V came to 3 bases and at J to 7 bases, leaving 6 bases not matched to a gene. CDR1 is SGHAT and CDR2 is FQDESV in the germline V gene (reference sequence). This CDR3 comprises 15 residues. The CDR3 protein is CASSLWDSRNSPLHF. The CDR3 coding sequence is TGTGCCAGCAGCTTGTGGGACAGCCGGAATTCACCCCTCCACTTT.